These 30 T cell receptor beta chains were sequenced from one sample in a study of CD8 T cell repertoires and HIV-1 epitope variants. TCRdb's copy holds only in-frame clones and misses some; the assay was immunoSEQ multiplex PCR. The sample lists tens of thousands of clones, approximately 70% occurring once. Input material: uncultured baseline CD8+ T cells from peripheral blood mononuclear cells (PBMCs). The source is a male donor with HIV.

V and J are TRBV5-6 and TRBJ1-2; weak D call: TRBD1 (5 bases). The CDR3 is 15 amino acids. Trimming cost V 1 base and J 8 bases, with 18 bases left between them. In germline, CDR1 is SGHDT, CDR2 YYEEEE. CDR3 region: CASSLRGGGRDGYTF. Written as DNA, the CDR3 is TGTGCCAGCAGCTTGAGGGGAGGAGGGCGGGACGGCTACACCTTC. Full variable domain (rest looked up from reference TRBV5-6 and TRBJ1-2): DAGVTQSPTHLIKTRGQQVTLRCSPKSGHDTVSWYQQALGQGPQFIFQYYEEEERQRGNFPDRFSGHQFPNYSSELNVNALLLGDSALYLCASSLRGGGRDGYTFGSGTRLTVV.

The chain couples TRBV6-5 to TRBJ2-2, with D maybe TRBD2 (6 bases). Trimming took off 6 bases at V and 0 bases at J, with 11 bases between the two ends. Looked up from germline, CDR1 is MNHEY and CDR2 is SVGAGI. The CDR3 is 15 amino acids. The CDR3 DNA reads TGTGCCAGCAGGATGGGGACTTCGAACACCGGGGAGCTGTTTTTT. It translates to CASRMGTSNTGELFF.

This chain uses TRBV30 with TRBJ2-1; D may be TRBD1 or TRBD2 (5 bases each). Trimming cost V 5 bases and J 6 bases, with 23 bases left between them. There are 16 residues in the CDR3. Germline values: CDR1 GTSNPN, CDR2 SVGIG (reference sequence). The CDR3: CAWCYPSGTYSNEQFF. CDR3 sequence (DNA): TGTGCCTGGTGTTATCCCTCCGGGACGTATAGCAATGAGCAGTTCTTC.

This chain joins TRBV28 and TRBJ1-5; 10 bases fit TRBD1. Germline CDR1 MDHEN, CDR2 SYDVKM. Losses at the gene ends were 6 bases for V and 1 base for J; bases not matched to a gene: 21. The CDR3 length is 21 residues. CDR3 DNA sequence: TGTGCCAGCAGCGACAGGGGGCTCTCCGGCCTTCCACAATCGAGCAATCAGCCCCAGCATTTT. Translated, it gives CASSDRGLSGLPQSSNQPQHF. Filled out from reference TRBV28 and TRBJ1-5, the complete variable domain reads DVKVTQSSRYLVKRTGEKVFLECVQDMDHENMFWYRQDPGLGLRLIYFSYDVKMKEKGDIPEGYSVSREKKERFSLILESASTNQTSMYLCASSDRGLSGLPQSSNQPQHFGDGTRLSIL.

The CDR3 coding sequence is TGTGCCAGTGGCGAATCGAGTTCAACTGAAGCTTTCTTT. It translates to CASGESSSTEAFF. The chain uses TRBV28 and TRBJ1-1; D not resolved. From germline, CDR1 is MDHEN and CDR2 SYDVKM. The germline V and J ends were trimmed by 9 bases and 5 bases, with 16 bases remaining between them. This CDR3 is built from 13 residues.

This clone has only a few counts. The gene calls are TRBV6-1 and TRBJ1-1; no clear D. Germline V gene data show CDR1 as MNHNS and CDR2 as SASEGT. The CDR3 is 14 residues long. V lost 4 bases to trimming and J lost 2 bases, with 11 bases between them. CDR3 sequence (DNA): TGTGCCAGCAGTGGTAATGGAGGAAACACTGAAGCTTTCTTT. It specifies CASSGNGGNTEAFF.

The chain combines TRBV18 with TRBJ2-3, with D uncertain. V gave up 1 base and J gave up 0 bases, with 2 bases separating them. The germline CDR1 and CDR2 sequences are KGHSH and LQKENI. CDR3 length: 13 residues. The CDR3 sequence: CASSPLSTDTQYF. In nucleotides, the CDR3 is TGTGCCAGCTCACCACTTAGCACAGATACGCAGTATTTT.

This rearrangement joins TRBV6-1 to TRBJ2-7; possibly TRBD1 for D (6 bases). V lost 8 bases and J lost 3, with 8 bases in between. This CDR3 region has 11 residues. Germline V lookup: CDR1 MNHNS, CDR2 SASEGT. CDR3 DNA: TGTGCCAGCGGACAGTTCTACGAGCAGTACTTC. It yields the protein CASGQFYEQYF.

V is TRBV28 and J is TRBJ1-1; TRBD1 matches at 8 bases. The CDR3 extends over 13 amino acids. Germline-derived CDR1 and CDR2 are MDHEN and SYDVKM. Germline trimming cut 6 bases from V and 5 bases from J; bases unmatched to any gene: 5. For the CDR3, the DNA is TGTGCCAGCAGGTACAGGGGGAATACTGAAGCTTTCTTT. This sequence encodes CASRYRGNTEAFF.

This chain links TRBV30 with TRBJ2-7; 8 bases match TRBD2. From germline, CDR1 is GTSNPN and CDR2 SVGIG (reference sequence). The junction had 9 bases not matched to a gene; V was cut back by 2 bases and J by 3 bases. The CDR3 extends over 15 amino acids. The chain's CDR3 is CAWSTGTRGNYEQYF. The CDR3 DNA is TGTGCCTGGAGTACCGGGACTAGGGGAAACTACGAGCAGTACTTC.

This clone was found a few times. The gene calls are TRBV6-5 and TRBJ1-1; D not resolved. The CDR3 spans 13 residues. The germline V gene encodes CDR1 MNHEY and CDR2 SVGAGI. V lost 4 bases and J 1 base, leaving 7 bases between the germline ends. The CDR3 is CASSFSGNTEAFF. CDR3 bases: TGTGCCAGCAGTTTCTCGGGGAACACTGAAGCTTTCTTT.

This sequence joins TRBV7-9 and TRBJ2-1; D might be TRBD2 (5 bases). Germline-derived CDR1 and CDR2 are SEHNR and FQNEAQ (reference sequence). The CDR3 has 17 amino acids. V lost 4 bases and J 8 bases, leaving 24 bases between the germline ends. The CDR3 DNA sequence: TGTGCCAGCAGCTACACCCATTCGGGTCGGGGTACGGATGAGCAGTTCTTC. Its translation is CASSYTHSGRGTDEQFF.

The chain uses TRBV29-1 and TRBJ2-1; the match to TRBD2 covers 9 bases. CDR1 and CDR2 from the germline V gene are SQVTM and ANQGSEA. V was clipped by 4 bases and J by 3 bases; unmatched bases: 7. This CDR3 comprises 15 residues. Written as DNA, the CDR3 is TGCAGCGTTGCGCGGGCGGGGGGGTTCTACAATGAGCAGTTCTTC. Protein sequence: CSVARAGGFYNEQFF.

This clone appeared once. The V and J genes are TRBV28 and TRBJ1-2; TRBD1 aligns across 7 bases. The CDR3 has 13 amino acids. The V gene's germline CDR1 is MDHEN and CDR2 SYDVKM. V trimming: 4 bases; J trimming: 8 bases; junction bases outside the gene matches: 7. Here the CDR3 DNA reads TGTGCCAGCAGTTCACAGGGGAGGAGAGGCTACACCTTC. Amino acids: CASSSQGRRGYTF.

This clone has a count of ten or more. The V call is TRBV29-1, the J call TRBJ1-1; tentatively, D is TRBD1 (5 bases). V was shortened by 6 bases and J by 5 bases, with 22 bases between the two germline ends. This CDR3 region has 15 residues. Per the germline V gene, CDR1 is SQVTM and CDR2 is ANQGSEA. DNA of the CDR3: TGCAGCGTCCCGAGCGGGGCAGGAGGGGTAACTGAAGCTTTCTTT. It encodes CSVPSGAGGVTEAFF.

This chain links TRBV6-5 with TRBJ2-1, with D tentatively TRBD2 (5 bases). V lost 4 bases to trimming and J lost 9 bases, with 7 bases between them. The CDR3 runs to 11 residues. Germline assignment: CDR1 MNHEY and CDR2 SVGAGI. The CDR3 region is CASSSSGEQFF. CDR3 nucleotide sequence: TGTGCCAGCAGTTCCAGCGGTGAGCAGTTCTTC.

This chain connects TRBV4-2 to TRBJ2-6; D gene uncertain. This CDR3 contains 12 residues. Trimming cost V 6 bases and J 4 bases, with 4 bases left between them. Germline V gene lookup returns CDR1 LGHNA and CDR2 YNFKEQ. CDR3 nucleotides: TGTGCCAGCAGTCTAGGGGCCAACGTCCTGACTTTC. Translation: CASSLGANVLTF.

In its sample, this clone was seen a few times. This chain joins TRBV27 and TRBJ2-2; 10 bases map to TRBD1. V dropped 7 bases and J dropped 3; count of bases not matched to a gene: 2. The CDR3 spans 14 residues. The germline V gene encodes CDR1 MNHEY and CDR2 SMNVEV (reference sequence). CDR3 nucleotide sequence: TGTGCCAGCACGACAGGGGGCTACACCGGGGAGCTGTTTTTT. The encoded protein is CASTTGGYTGELFF.

This clone has more than one count but fewer than ten. Other DNA sequences in the sample encode the same CDR3. The chain employs TRBV19 and TRBJ2-1; possibly TRBD2 for D (6 bases). Trimming pared 8 bases from V and 3 bases from J, leaving 11 bases between. Germline-derived CDR1 and CDR2 are LNHDA and SQIVND (reference sequence). CDR3 size: 13 residues. CDR3: CASSAGSYNEQFF. CDR3 in DNA: TGTGCCAGTTCTGCCGGGAGCTACAATGAGCAGTTCTTC.

In this sample, this clone turned up once. The J gene is TRBJ1-4, the V gene TRBV5-1; TRBD1 aligns across 8 bases. This CDR3 is 17 amino acids long. CDR1 is SGHRS, CDR2 YFSETQ, per germline. J lost 8 bases, V lost 0 bases, and 12 bases had no gene match. The CDR3 DNA sequence: TGCGCCAGCAGCTTGGAGGCCAGGGGGCGCCTAGAAGAAAAACTGTTTTTT. This translates into CASSLEARGRLEEKLFF. Complete variable domain (other parts from reference TRBV5-1 and TRBJ1-4): KAGVTQTPRYLIKTRGQQVTLSCSPISGHRSVSWYQQTPGQGLQFLFEYFSETQRNKGNFPGRFSGRQFSNSRSEMNVSTLELGDSALYLCASSLEARGRLEEKLFFGSGTQLSVL.

The chain employs TRBV2 and TRBJ1-1; the D is unclear. The length of the CDR3 is 14 residues. Germline CDR1 and CDR2: SNHLY and FYNNEI. Between the trimmed V and J ends, which lost 5 bases and 3 bases, there was a span of 13 bases. For the CDR3, the DNA is TGTGCCAGCAGTCCTATAATGGTGGACACTGAAGCTTTCTTT. This sequence encodes CASSPIMVDTEAFF.

This clone came up a few times. V and J are TRBV5-1 and TRBJ2-7, with 9 bases identical to TRBD1. This CDR3 contains 16 residues. Germline V gene sequence: CDR1 SGHRS, CDR2 YFSETQ. J lost 5 bases, V lost 0 bases, and 9 bases had no gene match. Here the CDR3 reads CASSLATGGGINEQYF. Written as DNA, the CDR3 is TGCGCCAGCAGCTTGGCAACAGGGGGCGGGATCAACGAGCAGTACTTC.

This clone was seen a few times. The chain carries TRBV10-2 and TRBJ1-5; unclear D gene. The length of the CDR3 is 16 residues. Between the trimmed V and J ends, which lost 0 bases and 1 base, there was a span of 10 bases. Germline CDR1 and CDR2: WSHSY and SAAADI. DNA of the CDR3: TGCGCCAGCAGTGAGTCCGCAGGAACGAGCAATCAGCCCCAGCATTTT. It specifies CASSESAGTSNQPQHF.

The chain links TRBV6-5 to TRBJ2-3; possibly TRBD1 for D (5 bases). CDR1 and CDR2 from the germline V gene are MNHEY and SVGAGI. V lost 2 bases to trimming and J lost 5 bases, with 11 bases between them. CDR3 length equals 14 residues. CDR3 sequence: CASSYGQGLDTQYF. As DNA, the CDR3 is TGTGCCAGCAGTTACGGCCAGGGTTTAGATACGCAGTATTTT.

The rearrangement joins TRBV5-1 to TRBJ2-5, with a possible D match to TRBD1 (5 bases). Germline V lookup: CDR1 SGHRS, CDR2 YFSETQ. The CDR3 has 18 amino acids. Trimming removed 0 bases from V and 2 bases from J, with 20 bases in between. Written as DNA, the CDR3 is TGCGCCAGCAGCTTGGGCCATAGCCTGGGGCTGTATCAAGAGACCCAGTACTTC. It translates to CASSLGHSLGLYQETQYF.

This clone was counted ten times or more. The gene calls are TRBV7-9 and TRBJ2-7, with 7 nucleotides matching TRBD1. From germline, CDR1 is SEHNR and CDR2 FQNEAQ (reference sequence). Losses at the gene ends were 7 bases for V and 4 bases for J; bases not matched to a gene: 7. This CDR3 is 13 amino acids long. The DNA for the CDR3 is TGTGCCAGCACCACTTGGGACAGATACGAGCAGTACTTC. The encoded protein is CASTTWDRYEQYF.

The chain recombines TRBV30 with TRBJ2-3; D is undetermined. V was shortened by 4 bases and J by 0 bases, with 8 bases between the two germline ends. Germline CDR1 and CDR2: GTSNPN and SVGIG (reference sequence). The CDR3 sequence is 13 residues long. The CDR3 region has the DNA TGTGCCTGGATCTGGGGAAGCACAGATACGCAGTATTTT. Translation: CAWIWGSTDTQYF.

V is TRBV4-2 and J is TRBJ2-5; D is possibly TRBD1 (6 bases). The CDR3 sequence is 15 residues long. In germline, CDR1 is LGHNA, CDR2 YNFKEQ. V gave up 3 bases and J gave up 2 bases, with 13 bases separating them. In DNA, the CDR3 is TGTGCCAGCAGCCAGGACAGTGGGAGACAAGAGACCCAGTACTTC. Its translation is CASSQDSGRQETQYF.

The chain couples TRBV18 to TRBJ1-1, with 7 bases aligning to TRBD1. The germline gives CDR1 KGHSH, CDR2 LQKENI. V shed 0 bases, J shed 5 bases, and the junction held 6 bases outside the gene matches. CDR3 length equals 15 residues. Here the CDR3 DNA reads TGTGCCAGCTCACCACCGTGGCAGGGGGGGACTGAAGCTTTCTTT. This codes for CASSPPWQGGTEAFF.

The rearrangement joins TRBV10-1 to TRBJ2-4; 8 bases match TRBD1. The CDR3 consists of 16 residues. The junction had 4 bases not matched to a gene; V was cut back by 3 bases and J by 0 bases. The germline CDR1 and CDR2 sequences are WNHNN and SYGVQD (reference sequence). The CDR3 loop is CASSDPTGAAKNIQYF. The CDR3 nucleotides read TGCGCCAGCAGTGACCCGACAGGGGCAGCCAAAAACATTCAGTACTTC.